These T cell receptor beta chains were read from a single sample in a study of blood T cell repertoires in COVID-19. The table came from immunoSEQ multiplex PCR; TCRdb's copy has only in-frame clones and leaves some out. The sample holds under 90,000 clones, around 83% seen once. Sequencing input: peripheral blood. The receptors originated from an elderly man with acute or convalescent COVID-19. Each CDR3 is given with its conserved first and last residue. A D gene is named only where the DNA matches it firmly. A row's size may be missing; if present it is once, few, many or a size class.

TRBJ2-1 | TRBD2 | NA | TRBV6-5 | TGTGCCAGCAGGCGACTAGCGAACCCGGAGAATGAGCAGTTCTTC | CASRRLANPENEQFF
TRBJ1-3 | NA | NA | TRBV13 | TGTGCCAGCAGCTCGTCAGGGCTCCAAGACACCATATATTTT | CASSSSGLQDTIYF
TRBJ2-7 | TRBD2 | NA | TRBV7-8 | TGTGCCAGCAGCGATGTCAATCGGGGGGTGAACGAGCAGTACTTC | CASSDVNRGVNEQYF
TRBJ2-2 | TRBD2 | few | TRBV6-5 | TGTGCCAGCGGGACGAGGGAGGGCTTAGGGGAGCTGTTTTTT | CASGTREGLGELFF
TRBJ2-7 | TRBD1 | NA | TRBV28 | TGTGCCAGCAGTACCAGCCGGGACAGGGGGCCCTACGAGCAGTACTTC | CASSTSRDRGPYEQYF
TRBJ2-3 | TRBD2 | NA | TRBV5-1 | TGCGCCAGCAGCTTGTCTAGCGGGAGGGTCAAGTCAACAGATACGCAGTATTTT | CASSLSSGRVKSTDTQYF
TRBJ1-1 | NA | NA | TRBV5-3 | TGTGCCAGAAGCCGTACCCCGACAGCGAGAAACACTGAAGCTTTCTTT | CARSRTPTARNTEAFF
TRBJ2-2 | TRBD2 | NA | TRBV19 | TGTGCCAGTAGTATACTTAGGTTCGGCGGGAGTAGCCCCGGGGAGCTGTTTTTT | CASSILRFGGSSPGELFF
TRBJ2-5 | NA | NA | TRBV7-3 | TGTGCCAGCAGCTTTACGGGGAGCCCCCAAGAGACCCAGTACTTC | CASSFTGSPQETQYF
TRBJ2-1 | NA | few | TRBV10-1 | TGCGCCAGCAGTGAGAATAGGATGGACAGCTTAAATGAGCAGTTCTTC | CASSENRMDSLNEQFF
TRBJ1-3 | NA | NA | TRBV2 | TGTGCCAGCAGTTCCGACAGTGGCTCTGGAAACACCATATATTTT | CASSSDSGSGNTIYF
TRBJ1-5 | TRBD1 | NA | TRBV6-5 | TGTGCCAGCAGTACCACAGGGGTCTATCAGCCCCAGCATTTT | CASSTTGVYQPQHF
TRBJ2-5 | TRBD1 | NA | TRBV7-2 | TGTGCCAGCAGCTTATCCGGGACAGGGGGCGTTTTTCGGGAGACCCAGTACTTC | CASSLSGTGGVFRETQYF
TRBJ2-7 | NA | once | TRBV4-3 | TGCGCCAGCAGCCTATCTCAGGGCGGAGTGCAGTACTTC | CASSLSQGGVQYF
TRBJ2-7 | TRBD2 | NA | TRBV19 | TGTGCCAGTAGTAGCTACCTAGCGGGAGAAGGGTACGAGCAGTACTTC | CASSSYLAGEGYEQYF
TRBJ2-2 | TRBD1 | NA | TRBV6-1 | TGTGCCAGCAGTGAATTCTCGACAGGGGGTAACACCGGGGAGCTGTTTTTT | CASSEFSTGGNTGELFF
TRBJ1-2 | NA | NA | TRBV14 | TGTGCCAGCAGCCAAGCCCTCCACTATGGCTACACCTTC | CASSQALHYGYTF
TRBJ1-5 | NA | NA | TRBV18 | TGTGCCAGCTCACCGGGAAAGGGGAAGAATCAGCCCCAGCATTTT | CASSPGKGKNQPQHF
TRBJ2-7 | NA | NA | TRBV6-2/TRBV6-3 | TGTGCCAGCAGTTACAGTGTCGGGTCTTATAATGTTCCGTACTTC | CASSYSVGSYNVPYF
TRBJ1-1 | TRBD1 | NA | TRBV6-5 | TGTGCCAGCAGCCCCCGGACAGGGAGCACTGAAGCTTTCTTT | CASSPRTGSTEAFF
TRBJ2-1 | NA | NA | TRBV19 | TGTGCCAGTAGTCCCGGGACAACTTACAATGAGCAGTTCTTC | CASSPGTTYNEQFF
TRBJ1-5 | NA | once | TRBV19 | TGTGCCAGCGAGCCGGAGGCCTATAGCAATCAGCCCCAGCATTTT | CASEPEAYSNQPQHF
TRBJ1-3 | NA | NA | TRBV6-2/TRBV6-3 | TGTGCCAGCAGTTACTCGATGGGGAGCCCCTTCTCTGGAAACACCATATATTTT | CASSYSMGSPFSGNTIYF
TRBJ1-1 | TRBD1 | NA | TRBV7-9 | TGTGCCAGCAGCTTAGGGGGACAGCAGAAAGCTTTCTTT | CASSLGGQQKAFF
TRBJ1-6 | NA | NA | TRBV6-2/TRBV6-3 | TGTGCCAGCAGCCCTCCCGGGGTTGTCTATAATTCACCCCTCCACTTT | CASSPPGVVYNSPLHF
TRBJ1-6 | TRBD1 | NA | TRBV3-1/TRBV3-2 | TGTGCCAGCAGCCAAGGAGGGACAGGACGCTCACCCCTCCACTTT | CASSQGGTGRSPLHF
TRBJ1-6 | NA | NA | TRBV10-1 | TGCGCCAGCAGTGATTTGGGGGGGTCACCCCTCCACTTT | CASSDLGGSPLHF
TRBJ2-2 | TRBD2 | NA | TRBV29-1 | TGCAGCGTTAATGGACTAGCGGGGGGACACACCGGGGAGCTGTTTTTT | CSVNGLAGGHTGELFF
TRBJ2-1 | TRBD1 | few | TRBV11-2 | TGTGCCAGCAGCTGGGACAGGGAGCAGTTCTTC | CASSWDREQFF
TRBJ2-2 | TRBD1 | NA | TRBV29-1 | TGCAGCGTAGGAGAGAACAGGGGTAACACCGGGGAGCTGTTTTTT | CSVGENRGNTGELFF
TRBJ1-5 | TRBD1 | few | TRBV19 | TGTGCCAGTAGTCTGGACAGGGTTCAGCCCCAGCATTTT | CASSLDRVQPQHF
TRBJ1-5 | NA | NA | TRBV7-9 | TGTGCCAGCAGCCCACTCGGGAGCAATCAGCCCCAGCATTTT | CASSPLGSNQPQHF
TRBJ2-7 | TRBD1 | NA | TRBV18 | TGTGCCAGCTCACCGCGGACAGGGCGTGAGCAGTACTTC | CASSPRTGREQYF